The 31 T cell receptor beta chains below were found in one sample sequenced in a study of vaccination and CD4 T cells after COVID-19. The Oncomine TCR Beta short-read assay was applied to DNA of cultured CD4+ T cells. TCRdb called the PCR reads again in MiXCR, with one record for every CDR3 protein. The data hold around 8,000 distinct CDR3 sequences, with around 66% observed a single time. These receptors have no identified antigens. Treatment defined: approximately 9-day PBMC culture with coronavirus spike peptide pools or control peptides (ViraFEST assay). Sequenced here: cultured CD4+ T cells from blood, sampled after SARS-CoV-2 vaccination. The receptors shown here come from a human donor with COVID-19.

This chain connects TRBV10-3 to TRBJ1-1; 11 bases are a match to TRBD1. With 6 bases clipped from V and 4 bases from J, the junction kept 10 bases outside the gene matches. The germline V gene has CDR1 ENHRY and CDR2 SYGVKD. This CDR3 spans 16 amino acids. The CDR3 here is CAIRRTGGGEGTEAFF. CDR3 in DNA: TGTGCCATCAGAAGGACAGGGGGCGGGGAGGGCACTGAAGCTTTCTTT.

The chain uses TRBV6-1 and TRBJ1-2, with TRBD1 as a possible D gene (6 bases). CDR1 and CDR2 from the germline V gene are MNHNS and SASEGT. Trimming cost V 6 bases and J 8 bases, with 16 bases left between them. The CDR3 is made up of 13 amino acids. CDR3 DNA: TGTGCCAGCAGACCACTTACAGGGCCCGGCTACACCTTC. Protein product: CASRPLTGPGYTF.

The genes are TRBV6-1 and TRBJ1-6; D ambiguous. Germline lookup yields CDR1 MNHNS and CDR2 SASEGT. The CDR3 runs 17 residues. V gave up 2 bases and J gave up 9 bases, with 20 bases separating them. In DNA form, the CDR3 reads TGTGCCAGCAGTGAAAACTTTCACGGGCCGGGCGGTTCACCCCTCCACTTT. This sequence encodes CASSENFHGPGGSPLHF.

This clonotype was observed a few times. The chain uses TRBV19 and TRBJ2-5; 9 nucleotides agree with TRBD1. The CDR3 sequence is 14 residues long. Germline-derived CDR1 and CDR2 are LNHDA and SQIVND (reference sequence). V lost 5 bases to trimming and J lost 2 bases; unmatched junction nucleotides: 3. The CDR3 reads CASSVGQGQETQYF. CDR3 in DNA: TGTGCCAGTAGTGTCGGACAGGGGCAAGAGACCCAGTACTTC.

The chain is built from TRBV7-3 and TRBJ1-1, with TRBD1 matching 10 bases. V dropped 4 bases and J dropped 10; count of bases not matched to a gene: 6. Germline V gives CDR1 SGHTA, CDR2 FQGTGA. The CDR3 runs to 13 residues. The CDR3 DNA reads TGTGCCAGCAGCTCGGGACAGGGGAATCGAGCTTTCTTT. It specifies CASSSGQGNRAFF.

The chain links TRBV6-5 to TRBJ1-5, with no clear D. The CDR3 is 15 amino acids. The germline V and J ends were trimmed by 0 bases and 3 bases, with 9 bases remaining between them. Germline V gene lookup returns CDR1 MNHEY and CDR2 SVGAGI. In DNA, the CDR3 is TGTGCCAGCAGTTACTCGAGTGGATCCAATCAGCCCCAGCATTTT. Translated, it gives CASSYSSGSNQPQHF.

The rearrangement uses TRBV20-1 and TRBJ2-3; no definite D call. Trimming cost V 0 bases and J 0 bases, with 10 bases left between them. Germline lookup yields CDR1 DFQATT and CDR2 SNEGSKA (reference sequence). The CDR3 loop spans 15 amino acids. This CDR3 reads CSARDRLTSTDTQYF. CDR3 DNA sequence: TGCAGTGCTAGAGATCGGCTAACTAGCACAGATACGCAGTATTTT.

The chain couples TRBV20-1 to TRBJ2-5, with 8 bases fitting TRBD1. This CDR3 comprises 13 residues. V dropped 5 bases and J dropped 1; count of bases not matched to a gene: 3. Germline lookup yields CDR1 DFQATT and CDR2 SNEGSKA (reference sequence). The CDR3 nucleotides are TGCAGTGCTCTTGGGACAGGCCAAGAGACCCAGTACTTC. Protein product: CSALGTGQETQYF.

The chain links TRBV28 to TRBJ1-5, with 7 bases lining up with TRBD1. The CDR3 covers 17 residues. In germline, CDR1 is MDHEN, CDR2 SYDVKM. The ends lost 6 bases at V and 0 bases at J; junction bases unmatched: 11. CDR3 sequence (DNA): TGTGCCAGCAGGAGCGCCGGGACAGCGTATAGCAATCAGCCCCAGCATTTT. This sequence encodes CASRSAGTAYSNQPQHF.

The chain carries TRBV10-3 and TRBJ1-1; the D is unclear. Deletions cut 0 bases from V and 0 bases from J, with 11 bases between. CDR3 length: 16 amino acids. CDR1 and CDR2 (germline): ENHRY, SYGVKD. CDR3 protein: CAISESAGSMNTEAFF. The CDR3 bases are TGTGCCATCAGTGAGTCGGCCGGATCCATGAACACTGAAGCTTTCTTT.

The V call is TRBV11-3, the J call TRBJ2-7; D is ambiguous. In germline, CDR1 is SGHNT, CDR2 YENEEA. The CDR3 extends over 11 amino acids. V lost 6 bases, J lost 2 bases, and 5 bases lay in between. The CDR3 spells CASSKTYEQYF. CDR3 DNA: TGTGCCAGCAGTAAAACCTACGAGCAGTACTTC.

The chain is built from TRBV15 and TRBJ1-5; D call uncertain. The germline V and J ends were trimmed by 1 base and 9 bases, with 10 bases remaining between them. This CDR3 is built from 13 residues. The V gene's germline CDR1 is LNHNV and CDR2 YYDKDF (reference sequence). The CDR3 here is CATSRVPLRPQHF. The DNA for the CDR3 is TGTGCCACCAGCAGAGTCCCCTTGCGGCCCCAGCATTTT.

This rearrangement joins TRBV21-1 to TRBJ1-2; the table's TRBD1 call for D was not verified on the DNA. TRBV21-1 is given as a pseudogene. CDR3 length: 16 residues. The CDR3 DNA follows: TGTGCCAGCAGCCTACTGGGGACAGTAGCTAACTATGGCTACACCTTC. The encoded protein is CASSLLGTVANYGYTF.

The chain's CDR3 is CASSLEGGSADTQYF. The DNA for the CDR3 is TGTGCCAGCAGCTTAGAGGGGGGCTCCGCAGATACGCAGTATTTT. The V call is TRBV7-9, the J call TRBJ2-3; possibly TRBD1 or TRBD2 for D (6 bases each). The CDR3 loop spans 15 amino acids. The V gene lost 1 base and the J gene lost 4 bases, with 12 bases spanning the gap. Germline CDR1 SEHNR, CDR2 FQNEAQ (reference sequence).

The chain joins TRBV7-2 to TRBJ2-3; D unresolved. Trimming cost V 3 bases and J 3 bases, with 4 bases left between them. CDR1 SGHTA and CDR2 FQGNSA come from the germline V gene. This CDR3 spans 12 amino acids. The CDR3 loop reads CASSLRTDTQYF. The CDR3 bases are TGTGCCAGCAGCTTGAGGACAGATACGCAGTATTTT.

The chain has TRBV9 and TRBJ1-6, with D uncertain. The CDR3 covers 14 residues. V lost 0 bases, J lost 11 bases, and 12 bases lay in between. Germline CDR1 reads SGDLS; CDR2 reads YYNGEE. This CDR3 is CASSVGQSRAPLHF. DNA for the CDR3: TGTGCCAGCAGCGTAGGGCAGTCACGTGCACCCCTCCACTTT. Filled out from reference TRBV9 and TRBJ1-6, the complete variable domain reads DSGVTQTPKHLITATGQRVTLRCSPRSGDLSVYWYQQSLDQGLQFLIQYYNGEERAKGNILERFSAQQFPDLHSELNLSSLELGDSALYFCASSVGQSRAPLHFGNGTRLTVT.

This chain links TRBV11-2 with TRBJ1-2, with 9 positions matching TRBD1. Germline V gene lookup returns CDR1 SGHAT and CDR2 FQNNGV. The CDR3 length is 15 residues. The V segment lost 1 base and the J segment 0 bases; nucleotides outside the gene matches: 0. The chain's CDR3 is CASSLGDRANYGYTF. The CDR3 DNA sequence: TGTGCCAGCAGCTTAGGGGACAGGGCTAACTATGGCTACACCTTC.

This clonotype was recorded a few times. The chain links TRBV4-3 to TRBJ2-7; D not resolved. Trimming left V 2 bases short and J 0 bases short, with 11 bases between. This CDR3 region has 15 residues. From germline, CDR1 is LGHNA and CDR2 YSLEER. The CDR3 reads CASSQTALSSYEQYF. The CDR3 nucleotides are TGCGCCAGCAGCCAAACAGCTTTGAGCTCCTACGAGCAGTACTTC.

This clonotype was seen a handful of times. CDR3: CASHNQPQHF. In nucleotides, the CDR3 is TGCGCCAGCCACAATCAGCCCCAGCATTTT. The chain employs TRBV4-3 and TRBJ1-5; D is ambiguous. Trimming left V 8 bases short and J 3 bases short, with 2 bases between. Germline V gene sequence: CDR1 LGHNA, CDR2 YSLEER. The CDR3 totals 10 residues.

This chain links TRBV7-2 with TRBJ1-1; the D is unclear. The CDR3 is made up of 13 amino acids. Germline V gives CDR1 SGHTA, CDR2 FQGNSA. The ends were cut back, 1 base at V and 7 bases at J, with 10 bases in the middle. The CDR3 nucleotides read TGTGCCAGCAGCTTAGAGGCCATGAATGAAGCTTTCTTT. Protein: CASSLEAMNEAFF.

This clonotype was observed a few times. The chain is built from TRBV20-1 and TRBJ1-5; no clear D. The CDR3 has 14 residues. V shed 0 bases and J shed 5 bases, with 11 bases lying between them. Germline V gene lookup returns CDR1 DFQATT and CDR2 SNEGSKA (reference sequence). CDR3 amino acids: CSARDHRGHQPQHF. For the CDR3, the DNA is TGCAGTGCTAGAGATCATAGAGGCCATCAGCCCCAGCATTTT.

The V and J genes are TRBV5-1 and TRBJ2-5; 8 bases line up with TRBD1. Looked up from germline, CDR1 is SGHRS and CDR2 is YFSETQ. Unmatched junction bases numbered 8, after V lost 0 bases and J lost 4 bases. This CDR3 comprises 16 residues. The CDR3 DNA follows: TGCGCCAGCAGCTTGGCCGAAGGACAGGGTAGAGAGACCCAGTACTTC. The encoded protein is CASSLAEGQGRETQYF.

This rearrangement joins TRBV20-1 to TRBJ2-2; the D is unclear. The CDR3 is made up of 11 amino acids. Trimming shortened V by 5 bases and J by 4 bases, and 5 bases separated the two germline ends. The germline CDR1 and CDR2 sequences are DFQATT and SNEGSKA (reference sequence). The CDR3 spells CSAPSTGELFF. The CDR3 region has the DNA TGCAGTGCTCCCAGCACCGGGGAGCTGTTTTTT.

This clonotype was observed a few times. This chain joins TRBV6-5 and TRBJ1-1; D not certain. Germline assignment: CDR1 MNHEY and CDR2 SVGAGI. V was cut by 2 bases and J by 0 bases, with 13 bases left in between. The CDR3 runs to 16 residues. CDR3 protein: CASSYRTADMNTEAFF. As DNA, the CDR3 is TGTGCCAGCAGTTACCGCACGGCGGATATGAACACTGAAGCTTTCTTT.

This chain uses TRBV30 with TRBJ1-1; D might be TRBD1 (5 bases). Between the trimmed V and J ends, which lost 5 bases and 1 base, there was a span of 8 bases. CDR1 GTSNPN and CDR2 SVGIG come from the germline V gene (reference sequence). This CDR3 region has 12 residues. The CDR3 coding sequence is TGTGCCTGGCTACAGGAGAACACTGAAGCTTTCTTT. This gives the protein CAWLQENTEAFF.

This rearrangement joins TRBV6-5 to TRBJ2-3, with D uncertain. Trimming pared 4 bases from V and 4 bases from J, leaving 3 bases between. The CDR3 runs to 11 residues. Germline values: CDR1 MNHEY, CDR2 SVGAGI. DNA for the CDR3: TGTGCCAGCAGTTTTGCAGATACGCAGTATTTT. It specifies CASSFADTQYF.

The genes are TRBV5-1 and TRBJ1-2, with 9 bases fitting TRBD1. Germline CDR1 SGHRS, CDR2 YFSETQ. The CDR3 is made up of 15 amino acids. V lost 4 bases to trimming and J lost 8 bases; unmatched junction nucleotides: 12. The CDR3 is CASSPYSTGGGGYTF. DNA of the CDR3: TGCGCCAGCAGCCCCTACTCCACAGGGGGCGGGGGCTACACCTTC.

V is TRBV6-2 or TRBV6-3 and J is TRBJ2-7, with no clear D. V was trimmed by 0 bases and J by 5 bases, leaving 11 bases between them. The V gene's germline CDR1 is MNHEY and CDR2 SVGEGT. The CDR3 is 14 amino acids. The CDR3 nucleotides are TGTGCCAGCAGTTACTCGTCAAGAAGCAACGAGCAGTACTTC. Translating it yields CASSYSSRSNEQYF.

The table lists this clonotype with a few counts. The chain carries TRBV7-3 and TRBJ2-5; D may be TRBD2 (6 bases). V shed 2 bases and J shed 5 bases, with 9 bases lying between them. Germline V gene lookup returns CDR1 SGHTA and CDR2 FQGTGA. The CDR3 is 13 amino acids. CDR3 nucleotide sequence: TGTGCCAGCAGCTTAGCGGGGATGGAGACCCAGTACTTC. Translation: CASSLAGMETQYF.

This clonotype appeared a few times. V gene TRBV7-3 combines with J gene TRBJ1-5; perhaps TRBD1 as D (5 bases). Germline V gene lookup returns CDR1 SGHTA and CDR2 FQGTGA. The CDR3 totals 15 residues. With 2 bases removed from V and 4 bases from J, the gap between germline ends came to 12 bases. The CDR3 sequence: CASSLGGGGNQPQHF. As DNA, the CDR3 is TGTGCCAGCAGCTTAGGCGGGGGAGGGAATCAGCCCCAGCATTTT.

This clonotype has just a few counts. This sequence joins TRBV20-1 and TRBJ2-2; D is undetermined. CDR1 and CDR2 (germline): DFQATT, SNEGSKA (reference sequence). Trimming removed 5 bases at V and 1 base at J, with 8 bases between. The CDR3 runs to 13 residues. The chain's CDR3 is CSAWLVNTGELFF. In DNA form, the CDR3 reads TGCAGTGCTTGGCTGGTGAACACCGGGGAGCTGTTTTTT.